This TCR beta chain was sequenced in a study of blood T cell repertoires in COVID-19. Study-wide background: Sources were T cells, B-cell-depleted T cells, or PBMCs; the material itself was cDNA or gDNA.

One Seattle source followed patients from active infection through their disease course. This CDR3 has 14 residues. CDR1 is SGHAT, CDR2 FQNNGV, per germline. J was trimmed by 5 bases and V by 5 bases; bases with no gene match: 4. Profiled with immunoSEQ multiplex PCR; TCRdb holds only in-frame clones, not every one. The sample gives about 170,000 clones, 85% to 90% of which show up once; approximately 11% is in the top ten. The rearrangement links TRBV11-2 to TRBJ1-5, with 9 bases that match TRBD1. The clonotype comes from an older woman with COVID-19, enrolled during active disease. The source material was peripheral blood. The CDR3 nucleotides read TGTGCCAGCAGCGCGACAGGGGGTTATCAGCCCCAGCATTTT. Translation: CASSATGGYQPQHF.